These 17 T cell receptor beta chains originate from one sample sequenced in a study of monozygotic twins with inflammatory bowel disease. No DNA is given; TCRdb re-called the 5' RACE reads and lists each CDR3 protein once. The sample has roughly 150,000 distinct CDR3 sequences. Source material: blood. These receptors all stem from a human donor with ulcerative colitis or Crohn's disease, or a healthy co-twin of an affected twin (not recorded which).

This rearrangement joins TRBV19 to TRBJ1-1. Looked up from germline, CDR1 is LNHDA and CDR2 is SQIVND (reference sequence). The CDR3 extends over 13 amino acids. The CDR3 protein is CASSNRVGTEAFF. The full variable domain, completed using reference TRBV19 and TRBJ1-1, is DGGITQSPKYLFRKEGQNVTLSCEQNLNHDAMYWYRQDPGQGLRLIYYSQIVNDFQKGDIAEGYSVSREKKESFPLTVTSAQKNPTAFYLCASSNRVGTEAFFGQGTRLTVV.

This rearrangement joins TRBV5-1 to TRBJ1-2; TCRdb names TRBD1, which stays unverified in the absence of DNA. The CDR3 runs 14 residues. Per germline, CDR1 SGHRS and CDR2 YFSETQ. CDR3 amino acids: CASSTGQGAWGYTF.

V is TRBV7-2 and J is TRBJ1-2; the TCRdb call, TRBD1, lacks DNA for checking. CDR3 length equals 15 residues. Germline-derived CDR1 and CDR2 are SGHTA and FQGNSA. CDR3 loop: CASSLAPQGRYGYTF.

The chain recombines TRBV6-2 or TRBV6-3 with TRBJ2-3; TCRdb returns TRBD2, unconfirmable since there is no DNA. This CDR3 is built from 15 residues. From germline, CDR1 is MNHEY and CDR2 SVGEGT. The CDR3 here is CASSPILAGTDTQYF.

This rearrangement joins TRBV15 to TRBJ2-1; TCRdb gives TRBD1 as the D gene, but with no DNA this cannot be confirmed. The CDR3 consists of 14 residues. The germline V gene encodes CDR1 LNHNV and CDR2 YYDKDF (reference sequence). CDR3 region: CATSRDKGGNEQFF.

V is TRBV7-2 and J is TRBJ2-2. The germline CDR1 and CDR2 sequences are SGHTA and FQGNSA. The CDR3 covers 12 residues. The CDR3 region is CASSRDPGELFF. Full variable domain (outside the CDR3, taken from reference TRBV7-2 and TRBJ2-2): GAGVSQSPSNKVTEKGKDVELRCDPISGHTALYWYRQSLGQGLEFLIYFQGNSAPDKSGLPSDRFSAERTGGSVSTLTIQRTQQEDSAVYLCASSRDPGELFFGEGSRLTVL.

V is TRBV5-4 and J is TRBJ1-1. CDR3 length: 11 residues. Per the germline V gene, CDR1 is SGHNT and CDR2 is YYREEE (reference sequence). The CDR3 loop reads CASSSNTEAFF.

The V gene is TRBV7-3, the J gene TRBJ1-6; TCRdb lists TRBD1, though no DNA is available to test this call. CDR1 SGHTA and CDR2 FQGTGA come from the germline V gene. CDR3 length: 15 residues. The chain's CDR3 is CASSLTGTGATPLHF.

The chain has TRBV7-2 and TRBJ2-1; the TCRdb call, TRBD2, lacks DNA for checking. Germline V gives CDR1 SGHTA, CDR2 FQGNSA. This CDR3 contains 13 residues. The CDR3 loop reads CASSFGRRAEQFF.

The CDR3 sequence: CASSPRQGGYYEQYF. The chain uses TRBV5-1 and TRBJ2-7; TCRdb calls TRBD1, which cannot be checked without DNA. This CDR3 comprises 15 residues. The germline V gene encodes CDR1 SGHRS and CDR2 YFSETQ. Full variable domain (remainder filled in from reference TRBV5-1 and TRBJ2-7): KAGVTQTPRYLIKTRGQQVTLSCSPISGHRSVSWYQQTPGQGLQFLFEYFSETQRNKGNFPGRFSGRQFSNSRSEMNVSTLELGDSALYLCASSPRQGGYYEQYFGPGTRLTVT.

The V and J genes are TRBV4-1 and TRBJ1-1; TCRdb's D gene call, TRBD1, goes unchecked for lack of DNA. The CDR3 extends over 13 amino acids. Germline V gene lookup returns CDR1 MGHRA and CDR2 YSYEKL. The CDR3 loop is CASSQDRGTEAFF.

The CDR3 region is CASSPPAGELFF. The rearrangement joins TRBV12-3 or TRBV12-4 to TRBJ2-2; no DNA is available, so the TRBD1 call from TCRdb remains unchecked. The CDR3 covers 12 residues.

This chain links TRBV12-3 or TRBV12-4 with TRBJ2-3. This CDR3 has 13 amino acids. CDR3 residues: CASTRASTDTQYF.

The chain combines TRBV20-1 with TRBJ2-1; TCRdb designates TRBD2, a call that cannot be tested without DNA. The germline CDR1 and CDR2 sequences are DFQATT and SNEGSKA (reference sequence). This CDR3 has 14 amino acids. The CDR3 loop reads CSATRGSGNNEQFF.

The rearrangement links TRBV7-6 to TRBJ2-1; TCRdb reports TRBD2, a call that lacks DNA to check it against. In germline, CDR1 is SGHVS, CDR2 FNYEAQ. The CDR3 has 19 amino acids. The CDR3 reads CASSLYLAQRGGTKNEQFF.

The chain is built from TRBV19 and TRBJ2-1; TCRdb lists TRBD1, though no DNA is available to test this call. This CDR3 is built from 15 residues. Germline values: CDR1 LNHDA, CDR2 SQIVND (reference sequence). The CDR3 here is CASIGRDRRDNEQFF.

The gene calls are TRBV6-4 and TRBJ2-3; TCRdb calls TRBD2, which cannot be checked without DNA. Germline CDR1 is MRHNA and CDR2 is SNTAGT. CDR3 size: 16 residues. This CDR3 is CASSDNSGGFTDTQYF.